This T cell receptor (beta chain) came from a study of cytomegalovirus exposure and HLA in healthy donors. Study conclusions and caveats: TCR sequences were mostly rare, though some public TCRs occurred in many donors.

The PCR had 60 Vbeta and 13 Jbeta primers. Clones were read by immunoSEQ multiplex PCR, and TCRdb kept only the in-frame ones, dropping some. The profile shows some 130,000 clones, roughly 80% of them singletons. Notes on this clone: As yet, its antigen is unknown.

The CDR3 consists of 14 residues. Looked up from germline, CDR1 is MNHNY and CDR2 is SVGAGI (reference sequence). Trimming cost V 1 base and J 11 bases, with 17 bases left between them. The sequence was collected from a male donor in good health and CMV-seronegative. The chain joins TRBV6-6 to TRBJ2-5; perhaps TRBD1 as D (8 bases). The sequencing input was PBMCs. The CDR3 DNA reads as TGTGCCAGCAGTTACTTTCAGGGGGCGCGGGAGCAGTACTTC. Protein: CASSYFQGAREQYF.